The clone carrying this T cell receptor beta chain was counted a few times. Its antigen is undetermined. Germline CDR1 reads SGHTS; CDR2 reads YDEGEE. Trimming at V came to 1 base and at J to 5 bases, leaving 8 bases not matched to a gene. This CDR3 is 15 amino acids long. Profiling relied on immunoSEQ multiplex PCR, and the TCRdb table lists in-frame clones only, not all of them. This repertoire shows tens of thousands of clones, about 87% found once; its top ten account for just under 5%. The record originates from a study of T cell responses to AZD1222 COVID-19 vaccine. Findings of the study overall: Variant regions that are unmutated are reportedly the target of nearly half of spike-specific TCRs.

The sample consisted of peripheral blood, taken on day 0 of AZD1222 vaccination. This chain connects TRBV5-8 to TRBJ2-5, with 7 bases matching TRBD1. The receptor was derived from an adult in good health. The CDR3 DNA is TGTGCCAGCAGCTTGAGCAGGGGGTTGCGGGAGACCCAGTACTTC. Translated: CASSLSRGLRETQYF.